Following are 25 T cell receptor beta chains from one sample sequenced in a study of cytomegalovirus exposure and HLA in healthy donors. PCR used 60 Vbeta primers and 13 Jbeta primers. Profiled with immunoSEQ multiplex PCR; TCRdb holds only in-frame clones, not every one. This sample has under 90,000 clones, with 70% found just once. The sequencing sample was made of PBMCs. The receptor set was obtained from a woman between 45 and 60 years old in good health and CMV-seropositive.

The chain combines TRBV5-6 with TRBJ1-1; D is ambiguous. Trimming stripped 0 bases from V and 0 bases from J, with 9 bases between. The CDR3 is made up of 15 amino acids. CDR1 is SGHDT, CDR2 YYEEEE, per germline. The CDR3 coding sequence is TGTGCCAGCAGCTTGGACCTCCTAATGAACACTGAAGCTTTCTTT. Translation gives CASSLDLLMNTEAFF.

The chain couples TRBV4-3 to TRBJ2-7, with D uncertain. The germline gives CDR1 LGHNA, CDR2 YSLEER. The CDR3 has 13 residues. V shed 4 bases and J shed 1 base, with 8 bases lying between them. CDR3 residues: CASSRQRSYEQYF. The DNA of the CDR3 is TGCGCCAGCAGCCGGCAGCGTTCCTACGAGCAGTACTTC.

The chain links TRBV5-8 to TRBJ2-3, with 10 bases fitting TRBD1. V shed 1 base and J 3 bases; nucleotides not matched to a gene: 5. The length of the CDR3 is 16 residues. Germline loops: CDR1 SGHTS, CDR2 YDEGEE. As DNA, the CDR3 is TGTGCCAGCAGCTTGACGACAGGGGGCATAACAGATACGCAGTATTTT. Protein: CASSLTTGGITDTQYF.

V usage is TRBV4-3 and J usage is TRBJ2-7, with 7 bases matching TRBD2. Germline V gives CDR1 LGHNA, CDR2 YSLEER. CDR3 length: 15 amino acids. With 3 bases clipped from V and 6 bases from J, the junction kept 11 bases outside the gene matches. The DNA for the CDR3 is TGCGCCAGCAGCCAGGGGGACTACAGCCCGTTCGAGCAGTACTTC. Its translation is CASSQGDYSPFEQYF.

As regards this clone: Relative to the germline gene, one junction end is altered; a read error may explain this. The chain joins TRBV11-2 to TRBJ2-7; 11 bases are shared with TRBD2. This CDR3 has 17 amino acids. Germline assignment: CDR1 SGHAT and CDR2 FQNNGV. CDR3 loop: CASSLEASGRTSYEQYF. In DNA, the CDR3 is TGTGCCAGCAGCCTAGAGGCTAGCGGGAGGACTTCCTACGAGCAGTACTTC. Supplemented by reference TRBV11-2 and TRBJ2-7, the full variable domain reads EAGVAQSPRYKIIEKRQSVAFWCNPISGHATLYWYQQILGQGPKLLIQFQNNGVVDDSQLPKDRFSAERLKGVDSTLKIQPAKLEDSAVYLCASSLEASGRTSYEQYFGPGTRLTVT.

This chain joins TRBV7-2 and TRBJ1-2; D gene uncertain. This CDR3 is built from 16 residues. Germline loops: CDR1 SGHTA, CDR2 FQGNSA. Trimming left V 3 bases short and J 9 bases short, with 23 bases between. The CDR3 reads CASSFGSPGLVPSYTF. CDR3 coding DNA: TGTGCCAGCAGCTTTGGATCCCCGGGTCTCGTTCCTAGCTACACCTTC.

The chain has TRBV6-5 and TRBJ2-1, with 15 bases aligning to TRBD2. The junction had 6 bases not matched to a gene; V was cut back by 2 bases and J by 13 bases. This CDR3 has 15 amino acids. The germline CDR1 and CDR2 sequences are MNHEY and SVGAGI. Written as DNA, the CDR3 is TGTGCCAGCAGTTACGGGGGACTAGCGGGAGGCCGTCAGTTCTTC. Translated: CASSYGGLAGGRQFF.

The chain links TRBV7-6 to TRBJ2-7; 7 positions match TRBD2. Germline assignment: CDR1 SGHVS and CDR2 FNYEAQ. The length of the CDR3 is 14 residues. J gave up 6 bases and V 0 bases, and 5 bases lay outside the gene matches. This chain's CDR3 is CASSLAGGDGEQYF. CDR3 in DNA: TGTGCCAGCAGCTTAGCGGGGGGGGACGGCGAGCAGTACTTC.

This clone occurred many times. The chain employs TRBV19 and TRBJ1-5; possibly TRBD1 for D (5 bases). Germline CDR1 is LNHDA and CDR2 is SQIVND (reference sequence). V lost 5 bases and J 7 bases, leaving 30 bases between the germline ends. The CDR3 is made up of 19 amino acids. The CDR3 is CASSLWSGQGGSRVQPQHF. The CDR3 DNA follows: TGTGCCAGTAGTTTATGGTCGGGGCAGGGAGGAAGTAGGGTACAGCCCCAGCATTTT. Together with reference TRBV19 and TRBJ1-5, the CDR3 gives the full variable domain: DGGITQSPKYLFRKEGQNVTLSCEQNLNHDAMYWYRQDPGQGLRLIYYSQIVNDFQKGDIAEGYSVSREKKESFPLTVTSAQKNPTAFYLCASSLWSGQGGSRVQPQHFGDGTRLSIL.

The J gene is TRBJ2-7, the V gene TRBV7-8, with TRBD2 as a possible D gene (6 bases). Germline V gene data show CDR1 as SGHVS and CDR2 as FQNEAQ. The CDR3 is 15 residues long. V lost 5 bases and J lost 3, with 17 bases in between. CDR3 region: CASSRTSSDGYEQYF. CDR3 bases: TGTGCCAGCAGCCGTACTAGCTCCGACGGCTACGAGCAGTACTTC. Based on the CDR3 plus reference TRBV7-8 and TRBJ2-7, the full variable domain is GAGVSQSPRYKVAKRGQDVALRCDPISGHVSLFWYQQALGQGPEFLTYFQNEAQLDKSGLPSDRFFAERPEGSVSTLKIQRTQQEDSAVYLCASSRTSSDGYEQYFGPGTRLTVT.

This clone was seen a few times. This rearrangement joins TRBV27 to TRBJ2-7; TRBD1 aligns across 9 bases. V lost 5 bases, J lost 7 bases, and 6 bases stayed unmatched. The CDR3 spans 13 residues. From germline, CDR1 is MNHEY and CDR2 SMNVEV (reference sequence). Here the CDR3 DNA reads TGTGCCAGCAGTCCCCTGGGACAGGGTGAGCAGTACTTC. It yields the protein CASSPLGQGEQYF.

This chain uses TRBV10-2 with TRBJ1-1; no clear D. V was trimmed by 8 bases and J by 6 bases, leaving 19 bases between them. The CDR3 runs to 14 residues. The V gene's germline CDR1 is WSHSY and CDR2 SAAADI. CDR3 amino acids: CASHREAGYAEAFF. CDR3 nucleotide sequence: TGCGCCAGCCACCGTGAAGCGGGTTATGCTGAAGCTTTCTTT.

The rearrangement uses TRBV20-1 and TRBJ2-1, with a tentative D call TRBD2 (6 bases). Germline loops: CDR1 DFQATT, CDR2 SNEGSKA (reference sequence). V lost 4 bases to trimming and J lost 12 bases, with 13 bases between them. The CDR3 has 11 amino acids. The CDR3 loop reads CSAKTPGVQFF. The CDR3, as DNA: TGCAGTGCTAAAACCCCGGGAGTGCAGTTCTTC.

V and J are TRBV28 and TRBJ1-3; TRBD1 might be the D (6 bases). This CDR3 has 16 residues. V was cut by 6 bases and J by 0 bases, with 15 bases left in between. Germline V gene sequence: CDR1 MDHEN, CDR2 SYDVKM. CDR3 bases: TGTGCCAGCAGCCAACCCCGGGACACCTCTGGAAACACCATATATTTT. Its translation is CASSQPRDTSGNTIYF.

The J gene is TRBJ2-7, the V gene TRBV14; 7 bases agree with TRBD1. Per germline, CDR1 SGHDN and CDR2 FVKESK. Losses at the gene ends were 1 base for V and 3 bases for J; bases not matched to a gene: 6. The CDR3 spans 15 residues. The CDR3 is CASSQGTGTFYEQYF. The CDR3 region has the DNA TGTGCCAGCAGCCAAGGGACAGGAACTTTCTACGAGCAGTACTTC.

The CDR3 is CASSLGLAGMKDTQYF. CDR3 in DNA: TGTGCCAGCAGCTTAGGACTAGCGGGAATGAAAGATACGCAGTATTTT. The chain recombines TRBV7-2 with TRBJ2-3, with 11 positions matching TRBD2. The germline V gene has CDR1 SGHTA and CDR2 FQGNSA. This CDR3 region has 16 residues. The ends lost 1 base at V and 5 bases at J; junction bases unmatched: 5.

The chain carries TRBV28 and TRBJ2-7; 9 nucleotides agree with TRBD1. This CDR3 spans 14 amino acids. The trim removed 4 bases at V and 2 bases at J, leaving 3 bases unmatched. The germline gives CDR1 MDHEN, CDR2 SYDVKM. As DNA, the CDR3 is TGTGCCAGCAGTTACAGGGGGCCTACCTACGAGCAGTACTTC. Residues: CASSYRGPTYEQYF. Together with reference TRBV28 and TRBJ2-7, the CDR3 gives the full variable domain: DVKVTQSSRYLVKRTGEKVFLECVQDMDHENMFWYRQDPGLGLRLIYFSYDVKMKEKGDIPEGYSVSREKKERFSLILESASTNQTSMYLCASSYRGPTYEQYFGPGTRLTVT.

This chain joins TRBV11-2 and TRBJ2-3; the match to TRBD2 covers 8 bases. Trimming took 5 bases from V and 6 from J; bases not matched to a gene: 13. Germline V CDR1 and CDR2: SGHAT, FQNNGV. This CDR3 has 16 residues. Here the CDR3 DNA reads TGTGCCAGCAGCATAGGACCAGCGGGAGCGGGGGATACGCAGTATTTT. This encodes CASSIGPAGAGDTQYF.

This chain links TRBV6-1 with TRBJ1-5, with D unclear. Trimming left V 7 bases short and J 5 bases short, with 15 bases between. Looked up from germline, CDR1 is MNHNS and CDR2 is SASEGT. The CDR3 is 14 residues long. The CDR3 DNA reads as TGTGCCAGCATGCGGGGATTATCCGATCAGCCCCAGCATTTT. Translated: CASMRGLSDQPQHF.

This clone was seen a few times. The chain employs TRBV19 and TRBJ1-1, with 7 bases fitting TRBD1. This CDR3 is built from 16 residues. From germline, CDR1 is LNHDA and CDR2 SQIVND (reference sequence). V lost 1 base and J lost 5; bases outside the gene matches: 10. The CDR3 region has the DNA TGTGCCAGTAGTATAGGAGGTCAGGGGGTGCGGACTGAAGCTTTCTTT. It is translated as CASSIGGQGVRTEAFF.

The J gene is TRBJ1-5, the V gene TRBV10-3; D unresolved. This CDR3 comprises 15 residues. In germline, CDR1 is ENHRY, CDR2 SYGVKD. Trimming removed 2 bases at V and 0 bases at J, with 8 bases between. The CDR3: CAISEMENSNQPQHF. CDR3 DNA sequence: TGTGCCATCAGTGAGATGGAGAATAGCAATCAGCCCCAGCATTTT.

The chain carries TRBV18 and TRBJ1-6; possibly TRBD1 for D (5 bases). This CDR3 has 16 amino acids. Trimming shortened V by 2 bases and J by 5 bases, and 13 bases separated the two germline ends. Per the germline V gene, CDR1 is KGHSH and CDR2 is LQKENI. The CDR3 bases are TGTGCCAGCTCACCAGGAACTGGACACGATAATTCACCCCTCCACTTT. As protein: CASSPGTGHDNSPLHF.

This clone showed up just a few times. The rearrangement uses TRBV14 and TRBJ1-2; D uncertain. V lost 0 bases to trimming and J lost 4 bases, with 18 bases between them. From germline, CDR1 is SGHDN and CDR2 FVKESK. The CDR3 loop spans 17 amino acids. The DNA for the CDR3 is TGTGCCAGCAGCCAAGATCTGTTGCCCGACTCCATCTATGGCTACACCTTC. It translates to CASSQDLLPDSIYGYTF. Filled out from reference TRBV14 and TRBJ1-2, the complete variable domain reads EAGVTQFPSHSVIEKGQTVTLRCDPISGHDNLYWYRRVMGKEIKFLLHFVKESKQDESGMPNNRFLAERTGGTYSTLKVQPAELEDSGVYFCASSQDLLPDSIYGYTFGSGTRLTVV.

The CDR3 spells CASSSSDAGTLNYGYTF. The CDR3 nucleotides are TGTGCCAGCAGTTCCTCTGACGCCGGGACACTGAACTATGGCTACACCTTC. V usage is TRBV27 and J usage is TRBJ1-2, with a weak D call TRBD1 (6 bases). Trimming stripped 4 bases from V and 2 bases from J, with 20 bases between. This CDR3 has 17 residues. Germline assignment: CDR1 MNHEY and CDR2 SMNVEV (reference sequence).

The chain combines TRBV11-3 with TRBJ2-1; maybe TRBD2 (6 bases). CDR1 and CDR2 from the germline V gene are SGHNT and YENEEA. The CDR3 has 14 amino acids. V was shortened by 5 bases and J by 9 bases, with 17 bases between the two germline ends. The CDR3 coding sequence is TGTGCCAGCAGCCCCCAATCGGGGGTCAGTGAGCAGTTCTTC. Amino acid sequence: CASSPQSGVSEQFF.